This is a list of T cell receptor beta chains from one sample in a study of blood T cell repertoires in COVID-19. The repertoire was sequenced with immunoSEQ multiplex PCR; TCRdb's copy has only in-frame clones and lacks some. The profile shows under 60,000 clones, 75% to 90% of them singletons. The source material was peripheral blood. The receptors shown here come from a human donor in a cohort sampled during active COVID-19. The CDR3 runs from the conserved cysteine through the conserved F or W. The D gene is left open where the match is weak. Expanded clones are given a class, and other clones once, few, many or no size at all.

TRBV7-2	TRBJ1-5	.	.	CASSLKGVGQPQHF	TGTGCCAGCAGCTTAAAGGGGGTTGGACAGCCCCAGCATTTT
TRBV7-8	TRBJ2-3	.	.	CASSRQVTDTQYF	TGTGCCAGCAGCCGACAGGTCACAGATACGCAGTATTTT
TRBV2	TRBJ1-1	TRBD1	few	CASTQGEATEAFF	TGTGCCAGCACCCAGGGGGAGGCCACTGAAGCTTTCTTT
TRBV5-5	TRBJ2-1	TRBD2	once	CASSWTSGGRVF	TGTGCCAGCAGCTGGACTAGCGGGGGCCGGGTCTTC
TRBV6-4	TRBJ2-3	TRBD2	few	CASSDSASGRAGADTQYF	TGTGCCAGCAGTGACTCCGCTAGCGGGAGGGCCGGGGCAGATACGCAGTATTTT
TRBV5-5	TRBJ1-4	.	.	CASSLVAARGKLFF	TGTGCCAGCAGCTTGGTGGCCGCCCGGGGAAAACTGTTTTTT
TRBV5-1	TRBJ2-2	.	.	CASSLKAGPTGELFF	TGCGCCAGCAGCTTAAAAGCAGGGCCCACCGGGGAGCTGTTTTTT
TRBV7-2	TRBJ2-7	TRBD1	.	CASSSRDRESYEQYF	TGTGCCAGCAGCTCACGGGACAGGGAGAGCTACGAGCAGTACTTC
TRBV6-6	TRBJ2-3	TRBD2	.	CASSYRTSGGTDTQYF	TGTGCCAGCAGTTACCGGACTAGCGGGGGCACAGATACGCAGTATTTT
TRBV7-2	TRBJ1-1	TRBD1	.	CASSLRTGATEAFF	TGTGCCAGCAGCTTAAGGACAGGGGCTACTGAAGCTTTCTTT
TRBV4-3	TRBJ2-5	TRBD2	.	CASSPPGGVQYF	TGCGCCAGCAGCCCTCCCGGGGGGGTCCAGTACTTC
TRBV7-2	TRBJ2-7	TRBD1	once	CASSSQQGAFYEQYF	TGTGCCAGCAGCTCCCAACAGGGGGCATTCTACGAGCAGTACTTC
TRBV2	TRBJ1-3	.	.	CASSEDSLSGNTIYF	TGTGCCAGCAGTGAAGACAGCCTCTCTGGAAACACCATATATTTT
TRBV5-4	TRBJ2-2	.	.	CASSTRDRANTGELFF	TGTGCCAGCAGCACGCGGGACAGAGCGAACACCGGGGAGCTGTTTTTT
TRBV5-1	TRBJ2-1	.	.	CASWSGYSYNEQFF	TGCGCCAGCTGGTCGGGATACTCCTACAATGAGCAGTTCTTC
TRBV19	TRBJ2-2	.	.	CASSTGHLTGELFF	TGTGCCAGTAGTACCGGACATCTTACCGGGGAGCTGTTTTTT
TRBV9	TRBJ1-6	.	.	CASSRLGASSYNSPLHF	TGTGCCAGCTCGAGGCTGGGAGCAAGCTCCTATAATTCACCCCTCCACTTT
TRBV6-5	TRBJ1-5	.	.	CATKVTGQPQHF	TGTGCCACTAAGGTCACAGGACAGCCCCAGCATTTT
TRBV6-6	TRBJ1-3	.	.	CASSRSAGNTIYF	TGTGCCAGCAGTCGCTCCGCTGGAAACACCATATATTTT
TRBV7-2	TRBJ1-1	.	.	CASSLTGGTEAFF	TGTGCCAGCAGCCTCACGGGGGGCACTGAAGCTTTCTTT
TRBV4-1	TRBJ2-3	TRBD1	.	CASSQLQGAGTQYF	TGCGCCAGCAGCCAATTACAGGGGGCCGGTACGCAGTATTTT
TRBV20-1	TRBJ2-1	.	.	CSAPIYNEQFF	TGCAGTGCCCCTATCTACAATGAGCAGTTCTTC
TRBV7-2	TRBJ2-5	.	.	CASRGASRETQYF	TGTGCCAGTCGGGGGGCCAGTCGAGAGACCCAGTACTTC
TRBV6-5	TRBJ1-5	.	.	CASSADRDQPQHF	TGTGCCAGCAGCGCGGACAGAGATCAGCCCCAGCATTTT
TRBV9	TRBJ2-5	.	.	CASSVDSGRGETQYF	TGTGCCAGCAGCGTAGATTCGGGTCGGGGGGAGACCCAGTACTTC
TRBV9	TRBJ2-7	TRBD1	few	CARTYGTEVYEQYF	TGTGCCAGAACGTACGGGACAGAGGTCTACGAGCAGTACTTC
TRBV3-1/TRBV3-2	TRBJ2-1	.	.	CASSQEKNFLFNEQFF	TGTGCCAGCAGCCAAGAGAAAAACTTCCTGTTCAATGAGCAGTTCTTC
TRBV5-1	TRBJ1-1	TRBD1	.	CASSWTGGGATEAFF	TGCGCCAGCAGTTGGACAGGTGGTGGGGCCACTGAAGCTTTCTTT
TRBV6-6	TRBJ2-7	.	few	CASSYSTQGSHEQYF	TGTGCCAGCAGTTACTCCACACAGGGATCCCACGAGCAGTACTTC
TRBV11-2	TRBJ2-5	TRBD2	.	CASSPLRASGRKETQYF	TGTGCCAGCAGCCCCCTCCGGGCTAGCGGGAGAAAAGAGACCCAGTACTTC
TRBV6-6	TRBJ1-2	.	.	CASSDGRTRGGYTF	TGTGCCAGCAGTGATGGCCGGACCCGGGGTGGCTACACCTTC
TRBV5-6	TRBJ2-3	TRBD1	.	CASSRGPRTDTQYF	TGTGCCAGCAGTAGGGGGCCCCGCACAGATACGCAGTATTTT
TRBV4-3	TRBJ2-3	TRBD1	few	CASSPRGFLAFSTDTQYF	TGCGCCAGCAGCCCCAGGGGGTTCTTAGCCTTTAGCACAGATACGCAGTATTTT
TRBV7-3	TRBJ2-1	TRBD2	.	CASRFSGGLGEQFF	TGTGCCAGCAGGTTTAGCGGGGGTCTGGGTGAGCAGTTCTTC
TRBV2	TRBJ2-2	TRBD1	.	CASSVRQGDIGELFF	TGTGCCAGCAGTGTTCGACAGGGCGATATCGGGGAGCTGTTTTTT
TRBV19	TRBJ2-1	TRBD1	.	CASSPNTGTGPYNEQFF	TGTGCCAGTAGTCCAAATACCGGGACAGGGCCCTACAATGAGCAGTTCTTC